One and the same sample provided the 26 T cell receptor beta chains below, sequenced in a study of CD8+CD57+ T cells in acquired aplastic anemia. CDR3 and TCR beta VDJ profiling relied on a genomic DNA template. TCRdb reprocessed the reads via MiXCR and lists one record per CDR3 protein. The sample contains some 220,000 distinct CDR3 sequences, around 32% of which appear only once. Sequencing used sorted CD4+, CD8+, or CD8+CD57+ T cells (not recorded which) from PBMCs. These receptors were obtained from a human donor in good health, serving as a control.

The table lists this clonotype with a few counts. The chain uses TRBV5-4 and TRBJ2-3; 9 positions agree with TRBD2. The length of the CDR3 is 16 residues. The J segment lost 4 bases and the V segment lost 3 bases, leaving 9 bases of the junction unmatched. Per germline, CDR1 SGHNT and CDR2 YYREEE (reference sequence). The CDR3 here is CASSYSAGGPSDTQYF. The CDR3 nucleotides are TGTGCCAGCAGCTACTCGGCGGGGGGGCCGTCAGATACGCAGTATTTT.

A note on this clonotype: The missing conserved phenylalanine or tryptophan at the end of this CDR3 makes a read error likely. The genes are TRBV24-1 and TRBJ2-7; D gene ambiguous. Germline CDR1 is KGHDR and CDR2 is SFDVKD. This CDR3 has 12 amino acids. CDR3 amino acids: CATCDRSYEQYL. In nucleotides, the CDR3 is TGTGCCACCTGTGACCGATCCTACGAGCAGTACCTC.

This clonotype was counted only a few times. The rearrangement joins TRBV7-3 to TRBJ2-1; 7 bases agree with TRBD2. The CDR3 has 15 amino acids. V shed 5 bases, J shed 3 bases, and the junction held 7 bases outside the gene matches. Germline CDR1 and CDR2: SGHTA and FQGTGA. The CDR3 nucleotides are TGTGCCAGCAGCCCGGGCGGGACTATCTACAATGAGCAGTTCTTC. Amino acid sequence: CASSPGGTIYNEQFF.

This chain links TRBV6-1 with TRBJ2-7; D is unresolved. Trimming shortened V by 5 bases and J by 9 bases, and 14 bases separated the two germline ends. The CDR3 contains 12 residues. CDR1 MNHNS and CDR2 SASEGT come from the germline V gene. The CDR3 DNA sequence: TGTGCCAGCAGTCCTGATAGTACGAGGCAGTACTTC. Protein: CASSPDSTRQYF.

The table lists this clonotype with many counts. V and J are TRBV19 and TRBJ2-3; the D is unclear. The CDR3 is 14 residues long. Germline CDR1 is LNHDA and CDR2 is SQIVND (reference sequence). The V and J ends lost 4 bases and 0 bases respectively, with 8 bases between them. The CDR3: CASSSLVSTDTQYF. The CDR3 coding sequence is TGTGCCAGTAGTAGTTTGGTGAGCACAGATACGCAGTATTTT.

This clonotype was observed at least ten times. The V gene is TRBV11-1, the J gene TRBJ2-7; tentative D call: TRBD2 (6 bases). CDR1 SGHAT and CDR2 FQDESV come from the germline V gene (reference sequence). V dropped 0 bases and J dropped 4 bases, with 13 bases sitting between them. The CDR3 has 15 residues. The CDR3 loop reads CASSLARDLTYEQYF. DNA for the CDR3: TGTGCCAGCAGCTTAGCGCGGGACCTAACATACGAGCAGTACTTC.

This clonotype was observed a handful of times. The CDR3 protein is CASSQAGEAFF. The CDR3 DNA follows: TGTGCCAGCAGCCAAGCGGGGGAAGCTTTCTTT. The chain couples TRBV3-1 to TRBJ1-1; no clear D. Germline V gives CDR1 LGHDT, CDR2 YNNKEL (reference sequence). The V and J ends lost 1 base and 8 bases respectively, with 5 bases between them. The CDR3 length is 11 residues.

This clonotype was seen repeatedly, ten times or more. The CDR3 sequence: CATSRDATGRSYEQYF. The CDR3 DNA is TGTGCCACCAGCAGAGACGCGACAGGCCGCTCCTACGAGCAGTACTTC. The rearrangement links TRBV15 to TRBJ2-7, with a possible D match to TRBD1 (6 bases). This CDR3 comprises 16 residues. Trimming cost V 0 bases and J 0 bases, with 12 bases left between them. CDR1 LNHNV and CDR2 YYDKDF come from the germline V gene (reference sequence).

This clonotype was seen at least ten times. This chain links TRBV2 with TRBJ2-7; D is possibly TRBD2 (6 bases). Germline CDR1 SNHLY, CDR2 FYNNEI. The CDR3 contains 15 residues. The germline V and J ends were trimmed by 0 bases and 4 bases, with 13 bases remaining between them. CDR3 DNA sequence: TGTGCCAGCAGTGAAGCGGCGGGACCGATATACGAGCAGTACTTC. Translating gives CASSEAAGPIYEQYF.

The chain links TRBV7-6 to TRBJ2-7; TRBD1 matches at 8 bases. CDR1 and CDR2 (germline): SGHVS, FNYEAQ. CDR3 size: 13 residues. Germline trimming cut 5 bases from V and 7 bases from J; bases unmatched to any gene: 7. CDR3 sequence: CASSADRDSEQYF. As DNA, the CDR3 is TGTGCCAGCAGCGCGGACAGGGACTCGGAGCAGTACTTC. The whole variable domain, filled in from reference TRBV7-6 and TRBJ2-7, reads GAGVSQSPRYKVTKRGQDVALRCDPISGHVSLYWYRQALGQGPEFLTYFNYEAQQDKSGLPNDRFSAERPEGSISTLTIQRTEQRDSAMYRCASSADRDSEQYFGPGTRLTVT.

This clonotype was seen many times. The chain employs TRBV7-4 and TRBJ2-1; maybe TRBD2 (6 bases). The CDR3 is 15 amino acids. V was pared by 3 bases and J by 16 bases, with 25 bases between. Looked up from germline, CDR1 is SGHVT and CDR2 is SQSDAQ. The CDR3 protein is CASSLGWAGSPCGFF. The CDR3 nucleotides read TGTGCCAGCAGCTTGGGATGGGCGGGGTCTCCGTGCGGATTCTTC.

This clonotype was seen at least ten times. J is TRBJ1-2 and V is TRBV20-1; 10 bases line up with TRBD1. Losses at the gene ends were 3 bases for V and 5 bases for J; bases not matched to a gene: 3. CDR3 length: 13 residues. Germline CDR1 is DFQATT and CDR2 is SNEGSKA (reference sequence). The CDR3 loop is CSARDRGSYGYTF. The CDR3 nucleotides are TGCAGTGCTAGGGACAGGGGGTCATATGGCTACACCTTC.

The chain couples TRBV28 to TRBJ1-1; TRBD1 aligns across 7 bases. J was trimmed by 1 base and V by 8 bases; bases with no gene match: 7. The CDR3 contains 14 residues. The germline gives CDR1 MDHEN, CDR2 SYDVKM. In DNA form, the CDR3 reads TGTGCCAGCTCCAGGGGGGGGGCGAACACTGAAGCTTTCTTT. It codes for CASSRGGANTEAFF.

The chain recombines TRBV20-1 with TRBJ2-7; 11 positions match TRBD2. Germline CDR1 DFQATT, CDR2 SNEGSKA (reference sequence). V was clipped by 1 base and J by 3 bases; unmatched bases: 8. The CDR3 consists of 16 residues. The CDR3 loop reads CSARALAGGSLYEQYF. The CDR3 coding sequence is TGCAGTGCTAGAGCCCTAGCGGGAGGATCTCTCTACGAGCAGTACTTC.

This clonotype appeared many times. The CDR3 nucleotides read TGTGCCAGCAGTAGGTCCCTTGGGGGCTACGAGCAGTACTTC. Protein sequence: CASSRSLGGYEQYF. V is TRBV14 and J is TRBJ2-7, with D perhaps being TRBD1 or TRBD2 (5 bases each). Looked up from germline, CDR1 is SGHDN and CDR2 is FVKESK. The CDR3 extends over 14 amino acids. V lost 6 bases, J lost 3 bases, and 15 bases lay in between.

This clonotype was observed many times. This sequence joins TRBV3-1 and TRBJ1-2; no definite D call. V lost 7 bases and J lost 7, with 13 bases in between. Germline CDR1 and CDR2: LGHDT and YNNKEL (reference sequence). There are 12 residues in the CDR3. CDR3 sequence (DNA): TGTGCCAGCACGGGCCAGGCCCCTGGCTACACCTTC. It encodes CASTGQAPGYTF.

In this sample, this clonotype turned up many times. The chain has TRBV2 and TRBJ1-2, with 8 bases identical to TRBD1. Losses at the gene ends were 6 bases for V and 2 bases for J; bases not matched to a gene: 5. The CDR3 is made up of 14 amino acids. Germline-derived CDR1 and CDR2 are SNHLY and FYNNEI. The CDR3 nucleotides read TGTGCCAGCAGGGGGGGGGACAGGAACTATGGCTACACCTTC. Translated: CASRGGDRNYGYTF.

This clonotype was seen repeatedly, ten times or more. V usage is TRBV15 and J usage is TRBJ2-1, with D possibly called TRBD1 or TRBD2 (6 bases each). Germline values: CDR1 LNHNV, CDR2 YYDKDF (reference sequence). The CDR3 is 17 residues long. V gave up 0 bases and J gave up 5 bases, with 17 bases separating them. The CDR3, as DNA: TGTGCCACCAGCAGAGATCTACTTGGGGGGCTCAACAATGAGCAGTTCTTC. Translation gives CATSRDLLGGLNNEQFF.

The chain joins TRBV24-1 to TRBJ1-6, with TRBD1 matching 8 bases. This CDR3 is built from 15 residues. Germline CDR1 is KGHDR and CDR2 is SFDVKD. J gave up 7 bases and V 3 bases, and 4 bases lay outside the gene matches. CDR3 DNA: TGTGCCACCAGTGATACGCGACAGGGGAATTCACCCCTCCACTTT. It yields the protein CATSDTRQGNSPLHF.

This clonotype was found many times. This chain joins TRBV2 and TRBJ2-1; TRBD1 matches 9 bases. The CDR3 has 14 amino acids. The junction had 4 bases not matched to a gene; V was cut back by 7 bases and J by 3 bases. The V gene's germline CDR1 is SNHLY and CDR2 FYNNEI. In DNA form, the CDR3 reads TGTGCCAGCAATTGGGACAGGGACTACAATGAGCAGTTCTTC. Protein: CASNWDRDYNEQFF.

In its sample, this clonotype was seen a few times. CDR3 in DNA: TGTGCCAGCACCCAAAGGGGAAGCACAGATACGCAGTATTTT. Its protein product is CASTQRGSTDTQYF. The chain has TRBV7-9 and TRBJ2-3, with D possibly being TRBD1 (5 bases). This CDR3 has 14 residues. Between the trimmed V and J ends, which lost 7 bases and 0 bases, there was a span of 11 bases. Germline lookup yields CDR1 SEHNR and CDR2 FQNEAQ (reference sequence). The full variable domain, completed using reference TRBV7-9 and TRBJ2-3, is DTGVSQNPRHKITKRGQNVTFRCDPISEHNRLYWYRQTLGQGPEFLTYFQNEAQLEKSRLLSDRFSAERPKGSFSTLEIQRTEQGDSAMYLCASTQRGSTDTQYFGPGTRLTVL.

This clonotype was counted at least ten times. The gene calls are TRBV12-3 or TRBV12-4 and TRBJ2-1; D unresolved. The CDR3 is 14 amino acids. V was shortened by 3 bases and J by 3 bases, with 9 bases between the two germline ends. This CDR3 reads CASSFFRNYNEQFF. CDR3 sequence (DNA): TGTGCCAGCAGTTTCTTTCGGAACTACAATGAGCAGTTCTTC.

The CDR3 region has the DNA TGTGCCAGTAGCGGGGGGAACAACGAGCAGTACTTC. It codes for CASSGGNNEQYF. V gene TRBV12-3 or TRBV12-4 combines with J gene TRBJ2-7; 10 bases line up with TRBD2. V was pared by 9 bases and J by 5 bases, with 4 bases of the junction left unmatched. The length of the CDR3 is 12 residues.

This clonotype was found a few times. The V gene is TRBV6-1, the J gene TRBJ2-1, with TRBD2 as a possible D gene (6 bases). The CDR3 totals 14 residues. CDR1 is MNHNS, CDR2 SASEGT, per germline. Trimming took off 5 bases at V and 9 bases at J, with 17 bases between the two ends. The chain's CDR3 is CASSRTGTPIEQFF. CDR3 in DNA: TGTGCCAGCAGTCGGACCGGGACTCCGATTGAGCAGTTCTTC.

The chain couples TRBV3-1 to TRBJ2-5, with 7 bases matching TRBD2. The CDR3 length is 14 residues. Germline V lookup: CDR1 LGHDT, CDR2 YNNKEL (reference sequence). Trimming at V came to 2 bases and at J to 2 bases, leaving 2 bases not matched to a gene. The DNA of the CDR3 is TGTGCCAGCAGCCAATCAGCGGGACAAGAGACCCAGTACTTC. It translates to CASSQSAGQETQYF.

Regarding this clonotype: The junction differs from germline at one of its ends, possibly a read error. V usage is TRBV9 and J usage is TRBJ1-1; no definite D call. There are 15 residues in the CDR3. Germline CDR1 reads SGDLS; CDR2 reads YYNGEE. For the CDR3, the DNA is TGTGCCAGCAGCGGCGCGGGTGTGGGTACTAGGAGTGCTTCCTTT. It is translated as CASSGAGVGTRSASF.